This T cell receptor (beta chain) was profiled in a study of blood T cells in healthy people across ages. Whole-study results and caveats: It was held that diversity estimates obtained from one million T cells represented underestimates. While age rose, TCR beta diversity per million T cells dropped in a roughly linear way. Reliance upon unsorted PBMCs precluded definitive naive versus antigen-experienced comparison.

This clonotype occurred a few times. Its antigen is as yet unknown. With a J-beta primer mix and a sample-barcoded 5' primer, a second PCR ran about 7 to 12 cycles. Every sample produced at least 3 million CDR3-containing paired-end reads. One entry per CDR3 protein, called by TCRdb with MiXCR from the 5' RACE reads. The sample includes 870,000 or so distinct CDR3 sequences, under 30% of them seen just once. CDR3 length equals 18 residues. Germline loops: CDR1 KGHSH, CDR2 LQKENI. Trimming removed 3 bases from V and 0 bases from J, with 19 bases in between. This receptor was obtained from a woman older than 75 in good health. The chain links TRBV18 to TRBJ2-3; D call uncertain. Source material: blood. CDR3 nucleotide sequence: TGTGCCAGCTCACCTATCCCTCCCTCAACCACTAGCACAGATACGCAGTATTTT. As protein: CASSPIPPSTTSTDTQYF.